Below are 19 T cell receptor beta chains sequenced from a single sample in a study of control samples from healthy donors and cancer patients. The method was immunoSEQ multiplex PCR; TCRdb's version includes in-frame clones alone and lacks a portion of them. The sample has roughly 83,000 clones; roughly four fifths are singletons. Input material: blood. The source is a woman aged 55-70 years in good health.

J is TRBJ1-5 and V is TRBV10-3; D unresolved. The germline CDR1 and CDR2 sequences are ENHRY and SYGVKD. Trimming took 3 bases from V and 0 from J, leaving 6 bases between them. The CDR3 runs 14 residues. For the CDR3, the DNA is TGTGCCATCAGTGACCGGGTTAGCAATCAGCCCCAGCATTTT. It codes for CAISDRVSNQPQHF.

The count of this clone is one. This rearrangement joins TRBV20-1 to TRBJ2-4, with D unresolved. The V and J ends lost 0 bases and 11 bases respectively, with 5 bases between them. The CDR3 spans 10 residues. Germline-derived CDR1 and CDR2 are DFQATT and SNEGSKA (reference sequence). CDR3 in amino acids: CSARESVQYF. The CDR3 coding sequence is TGCAGTGCTAGAGAATCCGTTCAGTACTTC.

The V gene is TRBV7-9, the J gene TRBJ2-1, with TRBD2 identical over 11 bases. The length of the CDR3 is 18 residues. Unmatched junction bases numbered 14, after V lost 6 bases and J lost 4 bases. CDR1 is SEHNR and CDR2 is FQNEAQ in the germline V gene (reference sequence). The CDR3 DNA follows: TGTGCCAGCAGTGTGGTGTGGACTAGCGGGTCGGTGTACAATGAGCAGTTCTTC. It yields the protein CASSVVWTSGSVYNEQFF.

The rearrangement uses TRBV30 and TRBJ2-7, with TRBD1 as a possible D gene (5 bases). This CDR3 spans 14 amino acids. Germline loops: CDR1 GTSNPN, CDR2 SVGIG (reference sequence). V was cut by 7 bases and J by 3 bases, with 19 bases left in between. In DNA form, the CDR3 reads TGTGCCTCGAAGCTGGACAATTCAATCTACGAGCAGTACTTC. Its protein product is CASKLDNSIYEQYF.

The J gene is TRBJ1-4, the V gene TRBV27; no reliable D call. Trimming pared 5 bases from V and 6 bases from J, leaving 13 bases between. The CDR3 totals 14 residues. CDR1 is MNHEY and CDR2 is SMNVEV in the germline V gene (reference sequence). The CDR3 sequence is CASSPWGNDEKLFF. In DNA form, the CDR3 reads TGTGCCAGCAGTCCCTGGGGAAACGATGAAAAACTGTTTTTT.

This rearrangement joins TRBV6-6 to TRBJ1-1, with D hard to call. Germline V lookup: CDR1 MNHNY, CDR2 SVGAGI (reference sequence). CDR3 size: 15 residues. V was trimmed by 7 bases and J by 0 bases, leaving 15 bases between them. In DNA, the CDR3 is TGTGCCAGCACCATAAGTGAGCTTCTGAACACTGAAGCTTTCTTT. Encoded protein: CASTISELLNTEAFF.

The genes are TRBV3-1 (or the pseudogene TRBV3-2) and TRBJ2-7; the D is unclear. This CDR3 contains 14 residues. V was shortened by 0 bases and J by 3 bases, with 9 bases between the two germline ends. The germline CDR1 and CDR2 sequences are LGHDT and YNNKEL (reference sequence). Here the CDR3 reads CASSQDQQYYEQYF. In nucleotides, the CDR3 is TGTGCCAGCAGCCAAGATCAACAGTACTACGAGCAGTACTTC.

The rearrangement links TRBV7-9 to TRBJ1-5, with D possibly matching TRBD1 (6 bases). Trimming removed 4 bases from V and 3 bases from J, with 13 bases in between. Germline-derived CDR1 and CDR2 are SEHNR and FQNEAQ (reference sequence). The CDR3 is 15 amino acids. The CDR3: CASSYDGTINQPQHF. DNA for the CDR3: TGTGCCAGCAGCTACGACGGGACAATCAATCAGCCCCAGCATTTT.

The V call is TRBV10-1, the J call TRBJ2-2; D is undetermined. The V end was cut by 5 bases, the J end by 7 bases, with 11 bases between. The CDR3 loop spans 13 amino acids. Germline V gives CDR1 WNHNN, CDR2 SYGVQD (reference sequence). CDR3 coding DNA: TGCGCCAGCAGTAAGCAGTTGGGCGGGGAGCTGTTTTTT. Translation: CASSKQLGGELFF.

The chain is built from TRBV6-5 and TRBJ2-1; D may correspond to TRBD1 or TRBD2 (5 bases each). Germline V lookup: CDR1 MNHEY, CDR2 SVGAGI. CDR3 length: 13 amino acids. With 8 bases removed from V and 0 bases from J, the gap between germline ends came to 8 bases. This CDR3 reads CASGDLSYNEQFF. CDR3 nucleotide sequence: TGTGCCAGCGGGGACCTCTCCTACAATGAGCAGTTCTTC.

The chain links TRBV29-1 to TRBJ2-2, with 15 bases matching TRBD2. Losses at the gene ends were 6 bases for V and 6 bases for J; bases not matched to a gene: 11. Germline values: CDR1 SQVTM, CDR2 ANQGSEA. This CDR3 has 17 amino acids. CDR3 DNA sequence: TGCAGCGTCCGTCGGACTAGCGGGGGGGCGACCGCCGGGGAGCTGTTTTTT. This sequence encodes CSVRRTSGGATAGELFF.

The chain joins TRBV3-1 (or the pseudogene TRBV3-2) to TRBJ2-3; 11 bases line up with TRBD2. This CDR3 is built from 16 residues. The germline V gene has CDR1 LGHDT and CDR2 YNNKEL (reference sequence). V trimming: 6 bases; J trimming: 1 base; junction bases outside the gene matches: 6. The CDR3 is CASSLFSGGGTDTQYF. CDR3 nucleotide sequence: TGTGCCAGCAGTCTCTTTAGCGGGGGGGGCACAGATACGCAGTATTTT.

This clone was picked up a small number of times. The rearrangement joins TRBV4-1 to TRBJ1-4, with TRBD1 as a possible D gene (5 bases). V gave up 1 base and J gave up 15 bases, with 21 bases separating them. The CDR3 has 15 residues. CDR1 MGHRA and CDR2 YSYEKL come from the germline V gene. The CDR3 reads CASSQGRGAAKGMFF. For the CDR3, the DNA is TGCGCCAGCAGCCAAGGTCGCGGGGCAGCCAAAGGAATGTTTTTT.

J is TRBJ2-2 and V is TRBV9; possibly TRBD2 for D (6 bases). Looked up from germline, CDR1 is SGDLS and CDR2 is YYNGEE. The CDR3 runs to 16 residues. V was cut by 5 bases and J by 5 bases, with 19 bases left in between. The CDR3 nucleotides are TGTGCCAGCAGAGCTCCGGGACTCTCAAATACCGGGGAGCTGTTTTTT. Amino acids: CASRAPGLSNTGELFF.

The chain joins TRBV6-4 to TRBJ2-1; TRBD2 might be the D (5 bases). Trimming shortened V by 6 bases and J by 0 bases, and 6 bases separated the two germline ends. CDR3 length: 13 amino acids. The germline CDR1 and CDR2 sequences are MRHNA and SNTAGT. CDR3 residues: CASRAGSYNEQFF. DNA of the CDR3: TGTGCCAGCAGGGCGGGCTCCTACAATGAGCAGTTCTTC.

The chain joins TRBV2 to TRBJ2-2, with 7 bases identical to TRBD1. The junction had 9 bases not matched to a gene; V was cut back by 11 bases and J by 3 bases. The germline V gene encodes CDR1 SNHLY and CDR2 FYNNEI. This CDR3 comprises 14 residues. The CDR3 here is CAGNRDSHTGELFF. The CDR3 nucleotides are TGTGCCGGAAACCGGGACAGTCACACCGGGGAGCTGTTTTTT. Based on the CDR3 plus reference TRBV2 and TRBJ2-2, the full variable domain is EPEVTQTPSHQVTQMGQEVILRCVPISNHLYFYWYRQILGQKVEFLVSFYNNEISEKSEIFDDQFSVERPDGSNFTLKIRSTKLEDSAMYFCAGNRDSHTGELFFGEGSRLTVL.

The chain joins TRBV3-1 (or the pseudogene TRBV3-2) to TRBJ2-1; D perhaps matches TRBD2 (6 bases). This CDR3 has 12 amino acids. V lost 5 bases to trimming and J lost 8 bases, with 10 bases between them. Looked up from germline, CDR1 is LGHDT and CDR2 is YNNKEL (reference sequence). CDR3 sequence (DNA): TGTGCCAGCAGCTTACTAGCATATGAGCAGTTCTTC. Translating gives CASSLLAYEQFF.

J is TRBJ1-1 and V is TRBV19; D is ambiguous. The CDR3 is 13 amino acids. Germline V gene lookup returns CDR1 LNHDA and CDR2 SQIVND (reference sequence). V was clipped by 7 bases and J by 5 bases, with 14 bases between them. The CDR3 region is CASTARGGTEAFF. CDR3 sequence (DNA): TGTGCCAGTACCGCCCGTGGAGGAACTGAAGCTTTCTTT.

The chain combines TRBV3-1 (or the pseudogene TRBV3-2) with TRBJ1-4; 7 bases line up with TRBD1. Germline CDR1 reads LGHDT; CDR2 reads YNNKEL (reference sequence). Unmatched junction bases numbered 8, after V lost 4 bases and J lost 3 bases. This CDR3 is 16 amino acids long. The CDR3 nucleotides are TGTGCCAGCAGCCCCGAGGGAAGGGGGCCTAATGAAAAACTGTTTTTT. Its protein is CASSPEGRGPNEKLFF.